This section outlines one T cell receptor beta chain sequence together with its context. The clone's antigen remains unknown. Nothing much larger sits one base from this clone, and base qualities are not available. From the germline V gene, CDR1 is ENHRY and CDR2 is SYGVKD. The CDR3 numbers 14 residues from cysteine through phenylalanine. This entry keeps only the CDR3 DNA: 42 bases, framed from base 1. Trimming costs V 3 bases and J 2 bases, and their ends lie 10 bases apart. The cohort consisted of 600 or so healthy bone marrow donors. At the time of sampling, every cohort member was nominally healthy, though immune exposures that went unrecorded were likely present. The donor tested CMV seropositive and was one of the 289 seropositive cohort members. Each donor provided a peripheral blood sample, and peripheral blood mononuclear cells were used for TCR beta sequencing. Genomic DNA extraction from the blood cell samples was performed with the Qiagen DNeasy Blood Extraction Kit.

This sample stems from a study of cytomegalovirus exposure and HLA in healthy donors (dated by TCRdb to about 2017). A note on the overall study: In an earlier analysis of roughly 590 of the donors, 276 Gb of sequence data and 117 million unique TCR beta sequences from about 179 million T cells were reported. HLA typing covered class I and class II loci at four-digit resolution. A later analysis re-examined previously published TCR beta repertoires from roughly 650 donors and added high-resolution HLA genotyping to investigate patterns of TCR occurrence. The later analysis used no new phenotypic data to find candidate immune exposures, relying instead on TCR beta sequences and their occurrence across donors. Among 300 to 500 genotyped donors of the cohort, an average of roughly 230,000 unique TCR beta nucleotide sequences was sequenced per donor, of which about 18% were non-productive. To predict cytomegalovirus infection status, the study combined high-throughput TCR immunosequencing, statistical association of individual TCRs with disease status, and machine learning. Besides the first cohort of hundreds of subjects, a separate validation cohort made up of about 120 different subjects was used. Alongside the repertoire data, information on donor age, sex, ethnicity and CMV serostatus was compiled. An earlier analysis of fewer than 700 of the donors applied high-throughput TCR beta sequencing to assess whether each TCR beta V gene segment acted as functional or pseudogenic. Five DR-DQ haplotypes were treated as single units for association and clustering because of strong linkage in the cohort. Every discovery cohort repertoire had been produced on one sequencing platform. The number of donors typed differed by locus, with 629-630 for A, B, C, DRB1 and DQB1, roughly 520 for DQA1, under 610 for DPA1, and some 440 for DPB1. Among the roughly 400 genotyped donors, approximately 82% belonged to the genetic ancestry cluster associated with self-reported Caucasian donors. The T cell repertoires of 666 subjects were profiled by immunosequencing and related to cytomegalovirus serostatus. The aim of the study was to test whether cataloging public T cell receptors could identify signatures of past pathogen exposure. An early release that covered more than 550 HLA-typed donors contained approximately 300 gigabases of sequencing data and 65 million to 100 million unique TCR sequences. A later genetic analysis took genome-wide SNP genotypes for about three fifths of the 666 donors and used that subset as a discovery cohort.

The paper's findings and limits, for the study overall: Most CMV-associated TCR beta chains appeared to be HLA-restricted in a later analysis, and the HLA associations seemed to be driven largely by CMV exposure. A further reported finding was that TCR beta sequences accurately predicted the HLA-A and HLA-B alleles for most subjects in the first cohort. A later analysis found that HLA-associated TCR beta chains were more clonally expanded and had lower generation probabilities than equally common non-associated chains. A later genetic analysis associated a missense DCLRE1C variant with V-gene and J-gene trimming of TCR beta chains, and an independent cohort replicated the association. A group of highly shared sequence variants was considered likely to be a technical artifact of the sequencing pipeline. The classifier was reported to diagnose cytomegalovirus status with high specificity and sensitivity in both the original cohort and the validation cohort. In vitro tests confirmed that three of the cytomegalovirus-associated TCR beta chains recognize cytomegalovirus antigens. Across donors, most TCR sequences were observed very rarely, whereas some public TCRs were present in many individuals. Because counts were too low, 15 to 20 rarely observed V segments, including chromosome 9 orphons, were left out of the earlier analysis of 587 of the donors. The only immune exposure information available for the cohort was CMV serostatus. When HLA alleles, especially DR and DQ, strongly co-occurred, attributing TCR associations to individual alleles was difficult. Sequencing depth was assumed to be roughly uniform across donors in the presence/absence analyses, though that assumption may not hold. The 87-base-pair reads could not distinguish some IMGT-functional V segments, including TRBV6-2 and TRBV6-3, so those segments were excluded. Broadly in line with IMGT annotations, most TCR beta V segments showed up in productive rearrangements about 87% or about 30% of the time in an earlier analysis of 587 of the donors. In a later analysis, about 17,000 TCR beta sequences were associated with specific HLA alleles at a false discovery rate of 0.05. A total of roughly 160 TCR beta chains were listed by the study as associated with cytomegalovirus. In a later analysis, TCR association rates were found to vary across HLA loci, with the most associated TCRs seen for DRB1 alleles and the fewest for HLA-C alleles. According to a later analysis, parvovirus B19, influenza, CMV and Epstein-Barr virus appeared linked to several top co-occurrence clusters. Linkage disequilibrium might explain the correlated functional status among segregating V segments, but an unknown experimental factor could not be excluded. Only TCR beta chains were sequenced in this cohort, and the absence of alpha or paired-chain data limited detectable features. The authors suggested that the approach could potentially be extended to other disease states and immunological phenotypes. Because some donors lacked HLA typing at each locus, the association tests relied only on the typed subset. A later genetic analysis reported fewer N-insertions in productive TCRs among donors in an Asian-associated ancestry cluster than the roughly 700-donor mean.

Libraries were built with the immunoSEQ multiplex PCR assay. The multiplex PCR relied on a mix of 60 forward primers for TCR Vbeta segments and 13 reverse primers for TCR Jbeta segments. Amplification of the CDR3 region of rearranged TCR beta genes was performed with a multiplex PCR assay on genomic DNA. The Illumina HiSeq System was used to sequence the amplified TCR beta libraries as 87-base-pair reads. In the authors' own workflow: Across the 670 or so repertoires, a later analysis counted tens of millions of unique TCR beta chains, roughly 11 million of which were shared by at least two donors. Raw reads were error-corrected and collapsed into unique sequences with a nearest-neighbor algorithm that merged closely related sequences to remove PCR and sequencing errors. To assign V, D and J gene segments, CDR3 sequences were aligned to IMGT reference sequences. For a sequence to be retained, a match of at least six nucleotides to both a V gene segment and a J gene segment was required. A rearrangement was called productive if the CDR3 had no stop codons and remained in frame with V and J, and every other rearrangement was called non-productive. CDR3 was defined by IMGT convention, running from the second conserved V-encoded cysteine to the conserved J-encoded phenylalanine. The earlier analysis of a few hundred of the donors excluded sequences that lacked an unambiguous match to a single V gene segment. In an earlier analysis of a few hundred of the donors, V segments were called functional above 56.7% productive rearrangements and were called segregating when the between-donor standard deviation exceeded 5%. To diagnose cytomegalovirus status from the catalog of TCR beta chain sequences, a statistical classification framework was built. In a later analysis, TCR nucleotide sequences were compared against IMGT/GENE-DB human TR gene sequences so that V and J genes could be assigned. Using the TCRdist pipeline, a later analysis assigned CDR3 sequences along with most-parsimonious VDJ recombination scenarios. In a later analysis, each TCR beta chain was defined by its CDR3 amino acid sequence together with its V-gene family, and reads lacking a unique V-gene family were excluded. A later analysis removed 550 to 700 highly shared, low-generation-probability nucleotide sequences to deal with suspected cross-contamination and a sequencing artifact. In a later analysis, a clonal expansion index for each public chain was calculated from normalized within-repertoire ranks of inferred template counts. In a later analysis, generation probabilities were computed using a VDJ recombination model fitted to out-of-frame rearrangements, and the results were checked against IGoR. In a later analysis, TCR-TCR, TCR-HLA and TCR-CMV co-occurrence was scored with hypergeometric tests, and a repertoire-size bias correction was applied to TCR pairs. A later analysis estimated false discovery rates by permuting HLA or CMV assignments 20 times. A later analysis grouped co-occurring TCRs with DBSCAN, adding TCRdist sequence similarity when clustering within HLA-allele-positive subsets. Co-occurrence clustering excluded repertoires with fewer than 30,000 or more than 120,000 public chains, plus five with anomalous nucleotide sharing. As stored in TCRdb, this immuneACCESS dataset retains in-frame rearrangements with V and J assigned. A fraction of the clones does not appear; measured against another copy, unresolved V genes explain less than half of the discrepancy, and the remainder lacks a known reason. V and J calls and clone size follow that table, whereas D and trimming were derived from the DNA. The sample table holds 150,000 or so clones, of which more than 60% were seen once. The top ten clonotypes cover less than 9.5% of the sample.

Material: PBMCs. Rearrangement joined TRBV10-3 to TRBJ1-1; TRBD1 is possibly the D segment (6 matching bases). The TCR originated in a woman aged 40 to 55 in good health and CMV-seropositive. In nucleotide form, the sequence is TGTGCCATCAGTGACAGGGGACTAAACACTGAAGCTTTCTTT. Its translation reads: CAISDRGLNTEAFF.